Listed below are T cell receptor beta chains from one sample, sequenced in a study of T cell changes during pregnancy in multiple sclerosis. Assay used: immunoSEQ multiplex PCR; TCRdb lists only in-frame clones, some missing. The profile shows some 60,000 clones, roughly 92% of them singletons. The sample here was peripheral blood, taken in the third trimester of pregnancy. These receptor sequences come from a female donor in good health, enrolled as a control in a pregnancy study. Each CDR3 is given with its conserved first and last residue. The D gene is left open where the match is weak. Not all rows give a size; the values are once, few, many and, for expanded clones, a class.

d_call clone_size j_call v_call cdr3_aa cdr3_nt
. . TRBJ1-5 TRBV18 CASSPGLSQPQHF TGTGCCAGCTCACCTGGACTAAGTCAGCCCCAGCATTTT
TRBD1 . TRBJ2-7 TRBV27 CASSSTGGAPDEQYF TGTGCCAGCAGTTCAACAGGGGGCGCCCCGGACGAGCAGTACTTC
. once TRBJ2-4 TRBV6-1 CASSGQTLAKNIQYF TGTGCCAGCAGCGGACAGACTTTAGCCAAAAACATTCAGTACTTC
. . TRBJ2-2 TRBV11-2 CASSFSLVRRDGELFF TGTGCCAGCAGCTTTTCTTTGGTTCGCCGGGACGGGGAGCTGTTTTTT
. . TRBJ2-2 TRBV29-1 CSVGGGQANTGELFF TGCAGCGTCGGGGGCGGACAGGCGAACACCGGGGAGCTGTTTTTT
TRBD1 . TRBJ1-5 TRBV6-5 CASSPRDRNQPQHF TGTGCCAGCAGTCCCCGGGACAGAAATCAGCCCCAGCATTTT
. few TRBJ1-1 TRBV7-3 CASSLRHNTEAFF TGTGCCAGCAGCTTAAGGCACAACACTGAAGCTTTCTTT
TRBD1 . TRBJ1-5 TRBV18 CASSPRVGDRGTQPQHF TGTGCCAGCTCACCACGGGTCGGGGACAGGGGGACTCAGCCCCAGCATTTT
TRBD1 . TRBJ1-1 TRBV29-1 CSVGRDRGTEAFF TGCAGCGTCGGCCGGGACAGGGGCACTGAAGCTTTCTTT
. once TRBJ1-5 TRBV4-1 CASSHPRMGGGNINQPQHF TGCGCCAGCAGCCATCCCCGGATGGGGGGGGGCAATATCAATCAGCCCCAGCATTTT
. . TRBJ2-5 TRBV5-6 CASSIPYQETQYF TGTGCCAGCAGCATCCCTTACCAAGAGACCCAGTACTTC
. few TRBJ1-1 TRBV9 CASSPTGYSNTEAFF TGTGCCAGCAGCCCTACCGGGTACTCGAACACTGAAGCTTTCTTT
TRBD1 . TRBJ1-1 TRBV11-2 CASSFPGQGDTEAFF TGTGCCAGCAGCTTTCCGGGACAGGGTGACACTGAAGCTTTCTTT
. . TRBJ1-1 TRBV30 CAWTRSSNTEAFF TGTGCCTGGACCAGATCCTCCAACACTGAAGCTTTCTTT
. . TRBJ1-2 TRBV7-9 CASSLSQGGGYTF TGTGCCAGCAGCTTATCACAGGGCGGAGGCTACACCTTC
TRBD2 . TRBJ2-7 TRBV4-3 CASSQATALAGGHEQYF TGCGCCAGCAGCCAGGCAACCGCGCTAGCGGGGGGGCACGAGCAGTACTTC
. . TRBJ2-2 TRBV7-3 CASSPGVTGELFF TGTGCCAGCAGCCCCGGGGTCACCGGGGAGCTGTTTTTT
. . TRBJ1-6 TRBV4-1 CASSQQDLMGSYNSPLHF TGCGCCAGCAGCCAGCAGGATCTGATGGGCTCCTATAATTCACCCCTCCACTTT
TRBD1 once TRBJ1-2 TRBV7-2 CASSLQTGNYGYTF TGTGCCAGCAGCCTGCAGACAGGGAACTATGGCTACACCTTC
TRBD2 . TRBJ2-3 TRBV11-3 CASSSSGSTQYF TGTGCCAGCAGTAGTAGCGGGAGTACGCAGTATTTT
. . TRBJ2-1 TRBV5-1 CASSPGHRQFF TGCGCCAGCAGCCCTGGTCACAGGCAGTTCTTC
. . TRBJ1-1 TRBV5-1 CASSPRGGEDTEAFF TGCGCCAGCAGCCCCCGGGGAGGGGAGGACACTGAAGCTTTCTTT
. . TRBJ2-1 TRBV7-6 CASSSRENWQDEQFF TGTGCCAGCAGCTCTCGGGAGAACTGGCAAGATGAGCAGTTCTTC
. once TRBJ2-1 TRBV5-1 CASSLASTLYNEQFF TGCGCCAGCAGCTTGGCCTCGACTCTCTACAATGAGCAGTTCTTC
TRBD2 . TRBJ2-1 TRBV29-1 CSVALAEKGEEQFF TGCAGCGTGGCACTAGCGGAGAAAGGTGAGGAGCAGTTCTTC
. . TRBJ2-5 TRBV18 CASSPLAGGFEETQYF TGTGCCAGCTCACCATTGGCCGGCGGATTCGAAGAGACCCAGTACTTC
TRBD2 . TRBJ2-3 TRBV30 CAWSSTFSGGATDTQYF TGTGCCTGGAGTTCCACTTTTAGCGGGGGGGCAACAGATACGCAGTATTTT
TRBD2 . TRBJ2-7 TRBV5-5 CASSLGSGNSYEQYF TGTGCCAGCAGCTTGGGTAGCGGGAACTCCTACGAGCAGTACTTC
TRBD1 . TRBJ1-2 TRBV6-5 CASSRGQGVDYGYTF TGTGCCAGCAGCCGCGGACAGGGGGTGGACTATGGCTACACCTTC
TRBD2 . TRBJ2-2 TRBV7-2 CASSLARGSGELFF TGTGCCAGCAGCTTAGCGCGGGGGTCCGGGGAGCTGTTTTTT